The clone carrying this T cell receptor (beta chain) was observed a handful of times. Mismatch with germline at one junction end may stem from a read error. Germline CDR1 reads SGHTA; CDR2 reads FQGNSA. The CDR3 totals 17 residues. The sample originates from a study of blood T cells in healthy people across ages. Primed by a sample-barcoded 5' primer and a J-beta primer mix, a second PCR proceeded for about 6 to 12 cycles. MiXCR, run by TCRdb on the 5' RACE reads, gives a single entry per CDR3 protein. This repertoire shows approximately 900,000 distinct CDR3 sequences, almost 30% found once; its top ten account for 10%. The same sample was also studied in work on T cells of mothers and their children.

The clonotype was recovered from a woman in her thirties or forties in good health. Sequenced material: blood. The gene calls are TRBV7-2 and TRBJ2-5; 7 nucleotides agree with TRBD1. CDR3 in amino acids: CASSLGEGAGPIVTQYF. CDR3 in DNA: TGTGCCAGTAGCTTAGGAGAGGGGGCCGGCCCAATTGTGACCCAGTACTTC.